These 6 T cell receptor beta chains were sequenced from one sample in a study of Ad26.COV2.S vaccination and SARS-CoV-2 variants. Method: immunoSEQ multiplex PCR; TCRdb's copy keeps in-frame clones and lacks some. The data show hundreds of thousands of clones, about 87% seen once. Treatment indicated: about 20 received Ad26.COV2.S at low or high dose, single or two shots; roughly 5 received placebo; per-sample allocation not given. Sampling took place 63 days after the first vaccine or placebo injection. The material was peripheral blood, obtained in a trial of Ad26.COV2.S vaccine versus placebo. These receptor sequences come from a person between 18 and 65 years old who received the Ad26.COV2.S COVID-19 vaccine or a placebo.

This clone was seen only once. V is TRBV27 and J is TRBJ2-5; 7 bases fit TRBD2. This CDR3 is 15 amino acids long. V gave up 0 bases and J gave up 0 bases; unmatched junction bases: 1. Germline V gives CDR1 MNHEY, CDR2 SMNVEV (reference sequence). The DNA of the CDR3 is TGTGCCAGCAGTTTATCGCGGGGGTACCAAGAGACCCAGTACTTC. It codes for CASSLSRGYQETQYF.

This chain links TRBV19 with TRBJ1-5; D is uncertain. Germline CDR1 LNHDA, CDR2 SQIVND (reference sequence). This CDR3 is 14 amino acids long. Trimming cost V 10 bases and J 4 bases, with 17 bases left between them. The chain's CDR3 is CATAQTGRNQPQHF. The CDR3 DNA is TGTGCCACTGCTCAGACCGGCAGGAATCAGCCCCAGCATTTT.

The chain uses TRBV18 and TRBJ1-5; 7 bases are shared with TRBD1. The V segment lost 4 bases and the J segment 8 bases; nucleotides outside the gene matches: 14. The CDR3 length is 16 residues. Looked up from germline, CDR1 is KGHSH and CDR2 is LQKENI. CDR3 in amino acids: CASSLDRDRVRKPQHF. Here the CDR3 DNA reads TGTGCCAGCTCACTAGACCGTGACAGGGTGAGAAAGCCCCAGCATTTT. Full variable domain (missing parts from reference TRBV18 and TRBJ1-5): NAGVMQNPRHLVRRRGQEARLRCSPMKGHSHVYWYRQLPEEGLKFMVYLQKENIIDESGMPKERFSAEFPKEGPSILRIQQVVRGDSAAYFCASSLDRDRVRKPQHFGDGTRLSIL.

V usage is TRBV19 and J usage is TRBJ2-2, with D unresolved. V was pared by 4 bases and J by 0 bases, with 18 bases between. The CDR3 totals 18 residues. Germline CDR1 reads LNHDA; CDR2 reads SQIVND (reference sequence). The chain's CDR3 is CASSSNPPQLSNTGELFF. In DNA form, the CDR3 reads TGTGCCAGTAGTAGTAATCCGCCGCAGCTGTCGAACACCGGGGAGCTGTTTTTT. Variable domain in full (rest from reference TRBV19 and TRBJ2-2): DGGITQSPKYLFRKEGQNVTLSCEQNLNHDAMYWYRQDPGQGLRLIYYSQIVNDFQKGDIAEGYSVSREKKESFPLTVTSAQKNPTAFYLCASSSNPPQLSNTGELFFGEGSRLTVL.

This clone was seen just once. This sequence joins TRBV6-6 and TRBJ1-2; no clear D gene. The CDR3 runs 14 residues. The germline V gene has CDR1 MNHNY and CDR2 SVGAGI (reference sequence). V was shortened by 4 bases and J by 2 bases, with 11 bases between the two germline ends. CDR3 sequence reads: CASSLKGGNYGYTF. In nucleotides, the CDR3 is TGTGCCAGCAGTTTGAAAGGCGGCAACTATGGCTACACCTTC.

The CDR3 DNA follows: TGCGCCAGCAGCTTAGAGCGGGGCCGCGCGAACACCGGGGAGCTGTTTTTT. As protein: CASSLERGRANTGELFF. This chain links TRBV5-1 with TRBJ2-2; TRBD2 agrees at 7 bases. Germline lookup yields CDR1 SGHRS and CDR2 YFSETQ. Trimming took 2 bases from V and 0 from J; bases not matched to a gene: 7. The CDR3 consists of 17 residues. Full variable domain (missing parts from reference TRBV5-1 and TRBJ2-2): KAGVTQTPRYLIKTRGQQVTLSCSPISGHRSVSWYQQTPGQGLQFLFEYFSETQRNKGNFPGRFSGRQFSNSRSEMNVSTLELGDSALYLCASSLERGRANTGELFFGEGSRLTVL.